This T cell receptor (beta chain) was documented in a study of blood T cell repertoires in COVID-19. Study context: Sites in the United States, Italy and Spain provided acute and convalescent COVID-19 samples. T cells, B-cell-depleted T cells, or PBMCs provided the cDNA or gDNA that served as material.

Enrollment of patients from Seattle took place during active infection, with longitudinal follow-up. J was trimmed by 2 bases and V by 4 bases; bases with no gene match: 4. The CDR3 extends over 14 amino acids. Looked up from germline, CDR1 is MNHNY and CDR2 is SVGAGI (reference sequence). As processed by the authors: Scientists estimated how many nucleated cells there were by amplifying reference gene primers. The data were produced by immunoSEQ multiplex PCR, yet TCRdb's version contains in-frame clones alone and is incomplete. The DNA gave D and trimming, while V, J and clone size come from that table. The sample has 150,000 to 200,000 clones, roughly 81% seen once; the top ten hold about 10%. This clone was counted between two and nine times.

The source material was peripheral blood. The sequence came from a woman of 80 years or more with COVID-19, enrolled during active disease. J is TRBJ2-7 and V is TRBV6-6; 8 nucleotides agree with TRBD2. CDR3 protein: CASSSPGGAYEQYF. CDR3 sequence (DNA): TGTGCCAGCAGTTCCCCGGGGGGGGCCTACGAGCAGTACTTC.